This T cell receptor (beta chain) is drawn from a study of Ad26.COV2.S vaccination and SARS-CoV-2 variants. The assay was immunoSEQ multiplex PCR, and TCRdb's table has in-frame clones only and misses some. The sample includes around 300,000 clones, 86% of them seen just once. Germline values: CDR1 MNHEY, CDR2 SVGAGI. Trimming at V came to 7 bases and at J to 4 bases, leaving 9 bases not matched to a gene. The CDR3 length is 15 residues. The treatment denotes: about 20 received Ad26.COV2.S at low or high dose, single or two shots; several received placebo; per-sample allocation not given. Repertoires come from day 63 after the first vaccine or placebo injection.

The V call is TRBV6-5, the J call TRBJ2-1; 8 bases agree with TRBD1. The TCR originated in a person between 18 and 65 years old who received the Ad26.COV2.S COVID-19 vaccine or a placebo. Source: peripheral blood, taken in a trial of Ad26.COV2.S vaccine versus placebo. Written as DNA, the CDR3 is TGTGCCAGCACTAAAGACAGGGGTCGTTACAATGAGCAGTTCTTC. Its translation is CASTKDRGRYNEQFF.